The rows below give T cell receptor beta chains drawn from one sample of a study of blood T cell repertoires in COVID-19. Data came from immunoSEQ multiplex PCR; TCRdb stores just in-frame clones and leaves some out. The sample has 200,000 to 300,000 clones, roughly 84% seen once. Sequenced sample: peripheral blood. The receptors were sampled from a middle-aged woman who had recovered from COVID-19. Each CDR3 is given with its conserved first and last residue. D genes are given only for firm matches. Clone sizes are given selectively: once, few, many, or a class where the clone is expanded.

D gene	V gene	clone size	J gene	CDR3 length	CDR3 DNA	CDR3 protein
.	TRBV14	.	TRBJ1-1	15	TGTGCCAGCAGCCAATTCCCGGACTGGAACACTGAAGCTTTCTTT	CASSQFPDWNTEAFF
.	TRBV7-2	.	TRBJ1-2	13	TGTGCCAGCAGCCCATACATAGACAGTGGCTACACCTTC	CASSPYIDSGYTF
.	TRBV2	.	TRBJ1-3	14	TGTGCCAGCAGCACAGGGCCCTCTGGAAACACCATATATTTT	CASSTGPSGNTIYF
.	TRBV25-1	.	TRBJ1-1	13	TGTGCCAGCAGTGAATATCGACAGGTAGAAGCTTTCTTT	CASSEYRQVEAFF
TRBD2	TRBV27	.	TRBJ2-1	14	TGTGCCAGCAGTTTTACGGGGGGGAGAAATGAGCAGTTCTTC	CASSFTGGRNEQFF
TRBD1	TRBV30	.	TRBJ1-4	14	TGTGCCTGGCTTGACAGGGGGGGATCTGAAAAACTGTTTTTT	CAWLDRGGSEKLFF
.	TRBV7-9	.	TRBJ1-5	15	TGTGCCAGCAGCCAGACAGGTAATAGCAATCAGCCCCAGCATTTT	CASSQTGNSNQPQHF
TRBD1	TRBV28	.	TRBJ1-1	17	TGTGCCAGCAGTTCGGCTTCCGGGACAGGGTCGGCCACTGAAGCTTTCTTT	CASSSASGTGSATEAFF
TRBD2	TRBV27	.	TRBJ2-1	16	TGTGCCAGCAGTCCCCTAGCGGGGGGGCAATACAATGAGCAGTTCTTC	CASSPLAGGQYNEQFF
TRBD1	TRBV6-5	.	TRBJ2-2	16	TGTGCCAGCAGTTACCCCGGGACAGCGAACACCGGGGAGCTGTTTTTT	CASSYPGTANTGELFF
.	TRBV18	.	TRBJ1-5	16	TGTGCCAGCTCACCTGTAGGCCAAGGGGGCAATCAGCCCCAGCATTTT	CASSPVGQGGNQPQHF
.	TRBV3-1/TRBV3-2	.	TRBJ2-7	14	TGTGCCAGCAGCCAAGGCAGGGCACCCTACGAGCAGTACTTC	CASSQGRAPYEQYF
.	TRBV3-1/TRBV3-2	.	TRBJ1-2	12	TGTGCCAGCAGCCAGGGGGCATATGGCTACACCTTC	CASSQGAYGYTF
TRBD2	TRBV9	.	TRBJ2-3	19	TGTGCCAGCAGCGTAGGCCCCCTCGGGGTAGCGGGGGCCACAGATACGCAGTATTTT	CASSVGPLGVAGATDTQYF
TRBD2	TRBV2	few	TRBJ2-1	14	TGTGCCAGAGTAACGGGACTAGCTTTCTATGAGCAGTTCTTC	CARVTGLAFYEQFF
.	TRBV2	.	TRBJ2-5	14	TGTGCCAGCAAACAAGCCCCAGGTCAAGAGACCCAGTACTTC	CASKQAPGQETQYF
.	TRBV7-2	few	TRBJ2-3	13	TGTGCCAGCAGCCCCCTCCGTCGGGATACGCAGTATTTT	CASSPLRRDTQYF
.	TRBV11-2	.	TRBJ1-3	15	TGTGCCAGCAGCTTTCTGGAGACCTCTGGAAACACCATATATTTT	CASSFLETSGNTIYF
.	TRBV5-4	.	TRBJ2-7	14	TGTGCCAGCAGCCCCAACAGGGTGGTCTACGAGCAGTACTTC	CASSPNRVVYEQYF
.	TRBV28	.	TRBJ1-5	15	TGTGCCAGCAGTGAGACAGAGTATAGCAATCAGCCCCAGCATTTT	CASSETEYSNQPQHF
.	TRBV4-1	.	TRBJ1-6	16	TGCGCCAGCAGCCAAGATTGGGCAGGGGCTAATTCACCCCTCCACTTT	CASSQDWAGANSPLHF
TRBD2	TRBV24-1	.	TRBJ2-5	17	TGTGCCACCAGTGATACGAAAGCGGGAAGGAGGCAAGAGACCCAGTACTTC	CATSDTKAGRRQETQYF
.	TRBV11-2	.	TRBJ2-7	13	TGTGCCAGCAGCTTATCGAGTGTCGGGGGGCAGTACTTC	CASSLSSVGGQYF
.	TRBV30	.	TRBJ1-3	15	TGTGCCTGGAGTAAAACTCAAAGCTCTGGAAACACCATATATTTT	CAWSKTQSSGNTIYF
.	TRBV5-1	.	TRBJ1-3	13	TGCGCCAGCAGCCTTACCCTGGGGGGCACCATATATTTT	CASSLTLGGTIYF
TRBD1	TRBV7-8	.	TRBJ2-7	17	TGTGCCAGCAGCAAAGGAGTGGGACAGGGGGCCACCCAGGGGCAGTACTTC	CASSKGVGQGATQGQYF
TRBD2	TRBV10-2	.	TRBJ2-5	13	TGCGCCAGCAGGGTCCTAGCGGTGGAGACCCAGTACTTC	CASRVLAVETQYF
.	TRBV10-3	few	TRBJ1-1	13	TGTGCCATCAGTGAGGACAGTAACACTGAAGCTTTCTTT	CAISEDSNTEAFF
TRBD2	TRBV7-6	.	TRBJ2-1	15	TGTGCCAGCAGCAAACCGGGGGGCTCCTACAATGAGCAGTTCTTC	CASSKPGGSYNEQFF
.	TRBV20-1	.	TRBJ2-3	16	TGCAGTGCTAGTGGGTTAGGGCGGGGGCCTCGGGATACGCAGTATTTT	CSASGLGRGPRDTQYF
TRBD2	TRBV7-2	.	TRBJ2-3	16	TGTGCCAGCAGCTTTCGTAGCGGGGCTAGCACAGATACGCAGTATTTT	CASSFRSGASTDTQYF
.	TRBV3-1/TRBV3-2	.	TRBJ2-5	13	TGTGCCAGCGGAAACAGGGCAGGGGAGACCCAGTACTTC	CASGNRAGETQYF
TRBD1	TRBV5-1	once	TRBJ1-1	17	TGCGCCAGCAGCTCGTCACTGATAGGGGGCTCAGGCACTGAAGCTTTCTTT	CASSSSLIGGSGTEAFF
TRBD1	TRBV7-9	few	TRBJ1-3	14	TGTGCCAGCAGCTCCCGGACAGGTGGAAACACCATATATTTT	CASSSRTGGNTIYF
TRBD1	TRBV2	.	TRBJ2-1	14	TGTGCCAGCAGGAGGACAGGGGGCTACAATGAGCAGTTCTTC	CASRRTGGYNEQFF
.	TRBV30	few	TRBJ2-2	15	TGTGCCTGGAGGGTGAGTCCGCTGAACACCGGGGAGCTGTTTTTT	CAWRVSPLNTGELFF
.	TRBV7-3	.	TRBJ2-6	14	TGTGCCAGCAGCGAGAGCTCTGGGGCCAACGTCCTGACTTTC	CASSESSGANVLTF
.	TRBV12-3/TRBV12-4	.	TRBJ1-3	11	TGTGCCAGCAGTAACCTAGGGGGTCCAGATTTT	CASSNLGGPDF
.	TRBV11-2	.	TRBJ2-7	13	TGTGCCAGCAGGCCCACAGGGTTCTACGAGCAGTACTTC	CASRPTGFYEQYF
.	TRBV19	.	TRBJ1-5	14	TGTGCCAGTAGTATTGTGGGGGCTACTCAGCCCCAGCATTTT	CASSIVGATQPQHF
.	TRBV6-6	.	TRBJ1-2	15	TGTGCCAGCGTCCTGGGATTGCGGGGCCACTATGGCTACACCTTC	CASVLGLRGHYGYTF
TRBD1	TRBV9	.	TRBJ2-5	14	TGTGCCAGCAGCGTCACAGGGGGCGAAGAGACCCAGTACTTC	CASSVTGGEETQYF
.	TRBV6-5	.	TRBJ1-6	16	TGTGCCAGCAGTTACTCAAACAGGGTCGGCAATTCACCCCTCCACTTT	CASSYSNRVGNSPLHF
.	TRBV30	.	TRBJ2-5	14	TGTGCCTGGAGTGGGGGTAGCGGCAGGACCACCCAGTACTTC	CAWSGGSGRTTQYF
.	TRBV15	.	TRBJ1-1	14	TGTGCCACCAGCAGAGATCGAACAGCAGGTGAAGCTTTCTTT	CATSRDRTAGEAFF
.	TRBV5-1	.	TRBJ1-6	16	TGCGCCAGCACGCCCCAGGAGGTAGGCCTAAATTCACCCCTCCACTTT	CASTPQEVGLNSPLHF
TRBD1	TRBV7-9	many	TRBJ2-7	14	TGTGCCAGCAGCGGCTGGGGACAGGGGGACGAGCAGTACTTC	CASSGWGQGDEQYF